The TCR beta chain described here comes from a study of cytomegalovirus exposure and HLA in healthy donors. Overall study: From donors who were HLA-typed, an early data release held around 80 million unique TCRs. Study-level results: With high specificity and sensitivity, the classifier reportedly diagnosed cytomegalovirus status. Follow-up analysis later connected one missense variant in DCLRE1C with trimming of TCR beta V- and J-genes.

Primers included in the PCR were 60 Vbeta and 13 Jbeta primers. Using immunoSEQ multiplex PCR, the repertoire was profiled, and TCRdb retains in-frame clones only, with some absent. The sample has fewer than 180,000 clones, around 79% seen once. V was pared by 4 bases and J by 3 bases, with 7 bases between. There are 12 residues in the CDR3. Germline-derived CDR1 and CDR2 are MDHEN and SYDVKM. This clone was observed once. Antigen: not known. The V and J genes are TRBV28 and TRBJ2-7, with D perhaps matching TRBD1 (5 bases). The sample consisted of PBMCs. The sequence was obtained from a middle-aged man in good health and CMV-seropositive. In DNA form, the CDR3 reads TGTGCCAGCAGTTCACAGGTCTACGAGCAGTACTTC. Protein sequence: CASSSQVYEQYF.